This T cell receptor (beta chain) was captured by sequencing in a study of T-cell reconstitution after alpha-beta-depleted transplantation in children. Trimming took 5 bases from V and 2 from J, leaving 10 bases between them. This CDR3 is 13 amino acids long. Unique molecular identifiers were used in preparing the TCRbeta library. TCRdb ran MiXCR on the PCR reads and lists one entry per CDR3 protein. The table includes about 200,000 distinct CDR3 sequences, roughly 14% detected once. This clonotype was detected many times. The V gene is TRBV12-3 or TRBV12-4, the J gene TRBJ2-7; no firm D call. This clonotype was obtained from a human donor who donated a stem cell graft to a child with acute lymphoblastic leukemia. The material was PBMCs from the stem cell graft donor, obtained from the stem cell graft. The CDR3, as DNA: TGTGCCAGCAGTCTTCCGTTGGCCTACGAGCAGTACTTC. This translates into CASSLPLAYEQYF.